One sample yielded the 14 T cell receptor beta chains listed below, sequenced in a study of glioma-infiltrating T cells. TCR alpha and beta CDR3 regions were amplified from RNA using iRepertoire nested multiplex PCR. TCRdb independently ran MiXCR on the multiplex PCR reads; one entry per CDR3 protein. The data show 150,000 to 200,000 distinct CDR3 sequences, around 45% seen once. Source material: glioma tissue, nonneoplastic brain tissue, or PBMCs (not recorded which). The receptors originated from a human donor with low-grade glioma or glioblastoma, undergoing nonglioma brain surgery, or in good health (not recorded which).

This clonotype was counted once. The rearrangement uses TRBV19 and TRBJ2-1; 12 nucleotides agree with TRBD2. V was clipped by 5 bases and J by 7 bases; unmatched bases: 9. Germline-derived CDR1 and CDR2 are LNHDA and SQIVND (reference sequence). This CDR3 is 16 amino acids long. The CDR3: CASSDIGLAGRNEQFF. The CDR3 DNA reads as TGTGCCAGTAGTGACATTGGACTAGCGGGACGGAATGAGCAGTTCTTC. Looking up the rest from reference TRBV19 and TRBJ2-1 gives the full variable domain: DGGITQSPKYLFRKEGQNVTLSCEQNLNHDAMYWYRQDPGQGLRLIYYSQIVNDFQKGDIAEGYSVSREKKESFPLTVTSAQKNPTAFYLCASSDIGLAGRNEQFFGPGTRLTVL.

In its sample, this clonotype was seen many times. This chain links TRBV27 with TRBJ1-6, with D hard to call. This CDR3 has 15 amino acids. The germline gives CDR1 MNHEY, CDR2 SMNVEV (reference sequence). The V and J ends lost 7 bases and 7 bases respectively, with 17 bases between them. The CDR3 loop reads CASTTLGGLNSPLHF. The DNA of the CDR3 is TGTGCCAGCACCACCTTAGGAGGGCTGAATTCACCCCTCCACTTT.

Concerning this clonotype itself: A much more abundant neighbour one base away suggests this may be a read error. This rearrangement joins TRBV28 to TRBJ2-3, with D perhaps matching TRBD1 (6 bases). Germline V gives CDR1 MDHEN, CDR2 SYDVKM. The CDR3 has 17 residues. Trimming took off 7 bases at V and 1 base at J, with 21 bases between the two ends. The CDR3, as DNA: TGTGCCAGCACCGAATCCCCGACAGGACTTGGCACAGATACGCAGTATTTT. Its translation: CASTESPTGLGTDTQYF.

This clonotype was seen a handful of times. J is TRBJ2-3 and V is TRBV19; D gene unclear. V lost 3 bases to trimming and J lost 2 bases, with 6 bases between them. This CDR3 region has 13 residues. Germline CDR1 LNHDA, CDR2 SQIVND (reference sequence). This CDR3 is CASSILDTDTQYF. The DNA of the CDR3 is TGTGCCAGTAGTATTTTAGACACAGATACGCAGTATTTT. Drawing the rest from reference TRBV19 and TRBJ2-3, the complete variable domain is DGGITQSPKYLFRKEGQNVTLSCEQNLNHDAMYWYRQDPGQGLRLIYYSQIVNDFQKGDIAEGYSVSREKKESFPLTVTSAQKNPTAFYLCASSILDTDTQYFGPGTRLTVL.

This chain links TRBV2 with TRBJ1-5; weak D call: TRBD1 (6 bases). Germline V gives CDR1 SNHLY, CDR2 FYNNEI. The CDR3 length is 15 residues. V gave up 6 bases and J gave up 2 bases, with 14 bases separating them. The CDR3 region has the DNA TGTGCCAGCAGACGGGGGGCCTCGGGCAATCAGCCCCAGCATTTT. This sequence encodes CASRRGASGNQPQHF.

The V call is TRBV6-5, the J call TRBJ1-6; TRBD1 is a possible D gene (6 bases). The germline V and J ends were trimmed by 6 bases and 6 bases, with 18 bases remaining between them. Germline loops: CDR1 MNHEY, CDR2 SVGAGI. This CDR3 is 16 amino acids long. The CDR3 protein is CASRGSQGRANSPLHF. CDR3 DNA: TGTGCCAGCAGGGGAAGCCAGGGGAGAGCTAATTCACCCCTCCACTTT.

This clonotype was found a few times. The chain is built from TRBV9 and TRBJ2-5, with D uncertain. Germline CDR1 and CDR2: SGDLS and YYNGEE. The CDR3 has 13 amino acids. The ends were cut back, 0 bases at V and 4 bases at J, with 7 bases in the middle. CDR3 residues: CASSVANGETQYF. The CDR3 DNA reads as TGTGCCAGCAGCGTAGCGAACGGAGAGACCCAGTACTTC. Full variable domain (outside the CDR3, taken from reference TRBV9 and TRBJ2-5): DSGVTQTPKHLITATGQRVTLRCSPRSGDLSVYWYQQSLDQGLQFLIQYYNGEERAKGNILERFSAQQFPDLHSELNLSSLELGDSALYFCASSVANGETQYFGPGTRLLVL.

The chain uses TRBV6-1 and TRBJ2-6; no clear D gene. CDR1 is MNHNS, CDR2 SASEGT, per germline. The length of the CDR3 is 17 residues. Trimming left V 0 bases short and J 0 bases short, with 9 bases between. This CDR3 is CASSEAQEDSGANVLTF. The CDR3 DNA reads TGTGCCAGCAGTGAAGCGCAAGAGGACTCTGGGGCCAACGTCCTGACTTTC.

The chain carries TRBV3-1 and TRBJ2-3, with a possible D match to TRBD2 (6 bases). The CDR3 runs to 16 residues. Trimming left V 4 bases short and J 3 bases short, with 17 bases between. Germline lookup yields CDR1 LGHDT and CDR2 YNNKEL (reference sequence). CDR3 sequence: CASSPRGGKVTDTQYF. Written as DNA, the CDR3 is TGTGCCAGCAGCCCCCGGGGCGGGAAAGTAACAGATACGCAGTATTTT.

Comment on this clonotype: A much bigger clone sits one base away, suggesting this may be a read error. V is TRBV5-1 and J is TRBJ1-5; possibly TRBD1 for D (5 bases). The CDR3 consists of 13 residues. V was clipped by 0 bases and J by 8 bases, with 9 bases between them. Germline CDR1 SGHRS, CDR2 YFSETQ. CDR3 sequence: CASSLEEGKPQHF. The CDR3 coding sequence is TGCGCCAGCAGCTTGGAAGAGGGGAAGCCCCAGCATTTT. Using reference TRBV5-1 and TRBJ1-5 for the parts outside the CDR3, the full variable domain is KAGVTQTPRYLIKTRGQQVTLSCSPISGHRSVSWYQQTPGQGLQFLFEYFSETQRNKGNFPGRFSGRQFSNSRSEMNVSTLELGDSALYLCASSLEEGKPQHFGDGTRLSIL.

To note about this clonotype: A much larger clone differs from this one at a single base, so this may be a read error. CDR3 protein: CASSSGGSTEALF. CDR3 sequence (DNA): TGTGCCAGCAGTTCAGGGGGGAGCACTGAAGCTTTATTT. The chain is built from TRBV2 and TRBJ1-1; 7 nucleotides agree with TRBD1. CDR3 length: 13 residues. Per germline, CDR1 SNHLY and CDR2 FYNNEI.

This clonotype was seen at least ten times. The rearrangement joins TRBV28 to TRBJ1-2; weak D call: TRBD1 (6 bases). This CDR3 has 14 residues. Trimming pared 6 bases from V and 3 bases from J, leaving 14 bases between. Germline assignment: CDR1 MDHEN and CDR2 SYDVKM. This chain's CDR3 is CASSRRQDYYGYTF. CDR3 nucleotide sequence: TGTGCCAGCAGCCGTCGACAGGACTACTATGGCTACACCTTC.

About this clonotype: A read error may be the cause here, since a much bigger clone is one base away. In DNA form, the CDR3 reads TGCAGCGCCAGTGCGTACATAGGGGTCTACGAGCAGTACTTC. Translating it yields CSASAYIGVYEQYF. The chain couples TRBV20-1 to TRBJ2-7; D might be TRBD1 (5 bases). Germline lookup yields CDR1 DFQATT and CDR2 SNEGSKA (reference sequence). The CDR3 length is 14 residues.

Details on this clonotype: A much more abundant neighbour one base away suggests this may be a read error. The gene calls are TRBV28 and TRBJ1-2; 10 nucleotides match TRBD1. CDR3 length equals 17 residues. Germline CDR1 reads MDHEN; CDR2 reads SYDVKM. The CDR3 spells CARSLAGGTGADYGYTF. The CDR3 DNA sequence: TGTGCCAGGAGTTTAGCTGGGGGGACAGGGGCGGACTATGGCTACACCTTC.